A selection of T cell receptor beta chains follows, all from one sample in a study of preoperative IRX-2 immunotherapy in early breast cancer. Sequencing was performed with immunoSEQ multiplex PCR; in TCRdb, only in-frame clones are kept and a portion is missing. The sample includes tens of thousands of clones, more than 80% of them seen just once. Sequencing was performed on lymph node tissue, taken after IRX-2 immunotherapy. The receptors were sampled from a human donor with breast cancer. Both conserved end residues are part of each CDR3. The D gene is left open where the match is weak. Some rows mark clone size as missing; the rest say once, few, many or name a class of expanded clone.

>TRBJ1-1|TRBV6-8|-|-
TGTGCCAGCAGGGATTCGACAGTGAACACTGAAGCTTTCTTT
CASRDSTVNTEAFF
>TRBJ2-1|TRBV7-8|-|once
TGTGCCAGCAGCTTTGTCGGTAGCGGACGTCAGTTCTTC
CASSFVGSGRQFF
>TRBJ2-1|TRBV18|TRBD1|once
TGTGCCAGCTCACCACGGAGAACAGGGGAGAATGAGCAGTTCTTC
CASSPRRTGENEQFF
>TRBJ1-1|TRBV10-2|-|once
TGCGCCAGCAGCTTCGACAGAGTCACTGAAGCTTTCTTT
CASSFDRVTEAFF
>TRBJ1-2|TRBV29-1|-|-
TGCAGCGCCTTCGGTTGGGGGGAAGATGGCTACACCTTC
CSAFGWGEDGYTF
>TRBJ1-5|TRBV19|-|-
TGTGCCAGTAGTATTAGGACAGACAATCAGCCCCAGCATTTT
CASSIRTDNQPQHF
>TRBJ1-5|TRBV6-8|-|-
TGTGCCAGCAGTCGAGGCAGGGTTCGGAATCAGCCCCAGCATTTT
CASSRGRVRNQPQHF
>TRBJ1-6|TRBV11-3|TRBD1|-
TGTGCCAGCAGCTTAGATACAGGGGCTGATTCACCCCTCCACTTT
CASSLDTGADSPLHF
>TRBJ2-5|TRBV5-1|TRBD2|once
TGCGCCAGCAGCTTGGAGGCTAGCGGGGTCGGGGAGACCCAGTACTTC
CASSLEASGVGETQYF
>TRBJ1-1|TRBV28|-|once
TGTGCCAGCGGGACGGTCCTCATGAACACTGAAGCTTTCTTT
CASGTVLMNTEAFF
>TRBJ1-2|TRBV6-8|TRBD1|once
TGTGCCAGCAGCCCGGACAGGGGGCACTATGGCTACACCTTC
CASSPDRGHYGYTF
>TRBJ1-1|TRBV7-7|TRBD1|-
TGTGCCAGCAGCTCACCGGGACAGGGTGCCTTAGCTTTCTTT
CASSSPGQGALAFF
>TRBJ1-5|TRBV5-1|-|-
TGCGCCAGCAGCTCAGGAACGGGTCTCAATCAGCCCCAGCATTTT
CASSSGTGLNQPQHF
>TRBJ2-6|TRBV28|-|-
TGTGCCAGCAACCCCACAGAGGGGAATGGGGCCAACGTCCTGACTTTC
CASNPTEGNGANVLTF
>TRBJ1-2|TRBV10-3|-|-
TGTGCCATCAGTGAAAGTGATAACTATGGCTACACCTTC
CAISESDNYGYTF
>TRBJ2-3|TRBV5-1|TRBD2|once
TGCGCCAGCAGCTTGAGGGCTAGCGGACGCACAGATACGCAGTATTTT
CASSLRASGRTDTQYF
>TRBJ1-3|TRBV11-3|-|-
TGTGCCAGCAGCTTAAGTCCTTCACCCCCTGGAAACACCATATATTTT
CASSLSPSPPGNTIYF
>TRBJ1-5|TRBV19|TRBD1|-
TGTGCCAGTAGTAGTCAGACAGGGACGGGCAATCAGCCCCAGCATTTT
CASSSQTGTGNQPQHF
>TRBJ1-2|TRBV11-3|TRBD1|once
TGTGCCAGCAGCTTAGGACAGGGGTTATTGGGAGGCTACACCTTC
CASSLGQGLLGGYTF
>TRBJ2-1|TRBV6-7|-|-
TGTGCCAGCACCTTCGAGGTCCCGGGACTGCCCCATTTCCACAATGAGCAGTTCTTC
CASTFEVPGLPHFHNEQFF
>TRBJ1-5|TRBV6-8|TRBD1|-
TGTGCCATCAGGGACAGGGGATCGGGACAGCCCCAGCATTTT
CAIRDRGSGQPQHF
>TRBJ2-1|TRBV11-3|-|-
TGTGCCAGCAGCCCACAGACAGGTACCAATGAGCAGTTCTTC
CASSPQTGTNEQFF
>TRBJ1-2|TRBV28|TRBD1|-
TGTGCCAGCAGAGAAACAGGGGGCGCGGGTTATGGCTACACCTTC
CASRETGGAGYGYTF
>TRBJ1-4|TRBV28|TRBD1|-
TGTGCCAGCCTTTCAGGGACAGGTTATGAAAAACTGTTTTTT
CASLSGTGYEKLFF
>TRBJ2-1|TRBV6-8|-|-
TGTGCCAGCAGTTTTGGGACCCTACTCTACAATGAGCAGTTCTTC
CASSFGTLLYNEQFF
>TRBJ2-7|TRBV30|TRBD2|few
TGTGCCTGGAGCAACATCTACCGGACTAGCGGGACTCCCTACGAGCAGTACTTC
CAWSNIYRTSGTPYEQYF
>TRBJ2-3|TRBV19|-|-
TGTGCCAGTACGAGGGGGAAGTCCACAGATACGCAGTATTTT
CASTRGKSTDTQYF
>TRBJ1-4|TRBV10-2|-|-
TGCGCCAGCAGTGTAGGGGGAGGAGGAGAAAAACTGTTTTTT
CASSVGGGGEKLFF
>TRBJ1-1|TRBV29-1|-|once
TGCAGCGTTTTACCGGGTTTTACTGAAGCTTTCTTT
CSVLPGFTEAFF
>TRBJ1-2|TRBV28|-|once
TGTGCCAGCAGTTTTCACAGCTACTATGGCTACACCTTC
CASSFHSYYGYTF
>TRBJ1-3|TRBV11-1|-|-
TGTGCCAGCAGCACCACAGGGATCGGCTCTGGAAACACCATATATTTT
CASSTTGIGSGNTIYF
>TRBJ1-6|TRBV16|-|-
TGTGCCAGCAGCCAACTGGCGACAGGTCTGAATTCACCCCTCCACTTT
CASSQLATGLNSPLHF
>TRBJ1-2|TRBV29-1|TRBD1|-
TGCAGCGCCGACAGGGGGCAACGGGGCTACACCTTC
CSADRGQRGYTF
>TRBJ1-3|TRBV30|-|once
TGTGCCTGGATGGGACGTCCCTCTGGAAACACCATATATTTT
CAWMGRPSGNTIYF
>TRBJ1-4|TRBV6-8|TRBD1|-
TGTGCCAGCAGGGTTCGCAGGGGGGCTAATGAAAAACTGTTTTTT
CASRVRRGANEKLFF
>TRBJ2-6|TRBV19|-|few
TGTGCCAGTAGTATAGGGAGCGGGGCCAACGTCCTGACTTTC
CASSIGSGANVLTF
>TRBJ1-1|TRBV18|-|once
TGTGCCAGCTCACCACCGGGCAACAGGAGGATAGCTTTCTTT
CASSPPGNRRIAFF
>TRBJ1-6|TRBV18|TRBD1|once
TGTGCCAGCTCACCGCAGGGGGTTTGGAATTCACCCCTCCACTTT
CASSPQGVWNSPLHF
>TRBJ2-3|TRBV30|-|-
TGTGCCTGCGGGGCGGTAGCAGGGAGCACAGATACGCAGTATTTT
CACGAVAGSTDTQYF
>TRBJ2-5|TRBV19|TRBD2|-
TGTGCCAGTACCCCTGGACTAGCCCAAGAGACCCAGTACTTC
CASTPGLAQETQYF
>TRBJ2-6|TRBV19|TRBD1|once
TGTGCCAGTAGGGGGCAGGGGGCCTTCTCTGGGGCCAACGTCCTGACTTTC
CASRGQGAFSGANVLTF
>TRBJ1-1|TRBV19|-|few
TGTGCCAGTGCGGTAACGGACAGTTTTAACGCTGAAGCTTTCTTT
CASAVTDSFNAEAFF
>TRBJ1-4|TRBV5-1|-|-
TGCGCCAGCAGCGGTAGTCTTGGAGAGGAAAAACTGTTTTTT
CASSGSLGEEKLFF
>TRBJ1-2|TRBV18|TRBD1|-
TGTGCCAGCTCACCACCGAGGGAGGGGGCGTATGGCTACACCTTC
CASSPPREGAYGYTF
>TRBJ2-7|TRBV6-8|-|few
TGTGCCAGCAGTGACCCTCGACAGTTAGCCTACGAGCAGTACTTC
CASSDPRQLAYEQYF
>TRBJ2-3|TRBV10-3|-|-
TGTGCCATCAGTGAGAGGGGGGGCGCGGAGCCAGATACGCAGTATTTT
CAISERGGAEPDTQYF
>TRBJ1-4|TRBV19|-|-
TGTGCCAGTAGTATAGGGTTTGGGCACCGTAATGAAAAACTGTTTTTT
CASSIGFGHRNEKLFF
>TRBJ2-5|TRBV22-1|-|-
TGTGCCAGCAGTTCAACTAGCGGGGGGCAAGAGACCCAGTACTTC
CASSSTSGGQETQYF
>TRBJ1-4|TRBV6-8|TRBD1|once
TGTGCCAGCAACATAGGACAGGGTGATGCTCCGTTTTTT
CASNIGQGDAPFF
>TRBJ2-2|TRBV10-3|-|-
TGTGCCATCAGTGAGTCGACGGGGGGCAAGAACACCGGGGAGCTGTTTTTT
CAISESTGGKNTGELFF